Listed below are T cell receptor beta chains from one sample, sequenced in a study of blood T cell repertoires in COVID-19. The table came from immunoSEQ multiplex PCR; TCRdb's copy has only in-frame clones and leaves some out. The sample yields around 110,000 clones, about 81% seen once. The sample was peripheral blood. These receptor sequences come from a man between 65 and 80 years old with acute or convalescent COVID-19. Both conserved end residues are part of each CDR3. The D gene is left open where the match is weak. Where a row states a size, it is once, few, many or the class of an expanded clone; other rows omit it.

TRBD2	NA	TRBJ2-3	TRBV5-4	CASSSGLAGGTSTDTQYF	TGTGCCAGCAGCTCTGGACTAGCGGGAGGAACTAGCACAGATACGCAGTATTTT
TRBD1	NA	TRBJ2-7	TRBV2	CASSDRTGVTYEQYF	TGTGCCAGCAGTGACAGGACAGGGGTAACCTACGAGCAGTACTTC
NA	NA	TRBJ1-2	TRBV10-3	CAISESRQEHVYGYTF	TGTGCCATCAGTGAGTCTCGACAGGAGCACGTCTATGGCTACACCTTC
NA	once	TRBJ1-1	TRBV30	CAWSLGQRATEAFF	TGTGCCTGGAGTTTGGGACAAAGAGCCACTGAAGCTTTCTTT
NA	NA	TRBJ1-2	TRBV12-3/TRBV12-4	CASSLNRGYTF	TGTGCCAGCAGTTTAAACAGGGGCTACACCTTC
TRBD1	NA	TRBJ1-1	TRBV5-1	CASSLVGTGGEEAFF	TGCGCCAGCAGCTTGGTGGGGACAGGGGGCGAGGAAGCTTTCTTT
NA	NA	TRBJ1-5	TRBV2	CASRAYYGNQPQHF	TGTGCCAGCAGGGCATATTATGGCAATCAGCCCCAGCATTTT
NA	NA	TRBJ2-2	TRBV9	CASNVGAGNTGELFF	TGTGCCAGCAACGTAGGGGCCGGGAACACCGGGGAGCTGTTTTTT
NA	NA	TRBJ1-2	TRBV12-3/TRBV12-4	CASSLFGGGYTF	TGTGCCAGCAGTTTATTCGGGGGGGGCTACACCTTC
TRBD2	NA	TRBJ2-1	TRBV2	CATDFSGGGFGFF	TGTGCCACCGACTTTAGCGGGGGAGGCTTCGGGTTCTTC
TRBD1	NA	TRBJ2-2	TRBV28	CASNGQAPGELFF	TGTGCCAGCAACGGACAGGCCCCCGGGGAGCTGTTTTTT
TRBD1	NA	TRBJ2-2	TRBV5-1	CASILRTGTGELFF	TGCGCCAGCATCCTCAGGACAGGGACCGGGGAGCTGTTTTTT
NA	NA	TRBJ1-3	TRBV20-1	CSASPALGHGSGNTIYF	TGCAGTGCTAGTCCCGCCTTGGGACACGGATCCGGAAACACCATATATTTT
NA	NA	TRBJ1-5	TRBV27	CASTGADGGPQHF	TGTGCCAGCACGGGAGCTGATGGTGGTCCCCAGCATTTT
TRBD1	NA	TRBJ2-2	TRBV7-9	CASSLGQTYTGELFF	TGTGCCAGCAGCTTGGGACAGACCTACACCGGGGAGCTGTTTTTT
TRBD2	NA	TRBJ2-3	TRBV27	CASSLLGLSHTDTQYF	TGTGCCAGCAGTTTACTGGGACTAAGCCACACAGATACGCAGTATTTT
TRBD1	NA	TRBJ2-7	TRBV28	CASSTGARYEQYF	TGTGCCAGCAGTACAGGGGCCCGCTACGAGCAGTACTTC
NA	NA	TRBJ1-4	TRBV6-5	CASSYRGAREKLFF	TGTGCCAGCAGTTACCGGGGGGCGCGGGAAAAACTGTTTTTT
NA	NA	TRBJ1-2	TRBV14	CASSQDRQAALF	TGTGCCAGCAGCCAAGACCGGCAGGCCGCCCTCTTC
NA	NA	TRBJ2-7	TRBV5-4	CASSLAIEGGREQYF	TGTGCCAGCAGCTTGGCTATCGAGGGGGGGCGAGAGCAGTACTTC
TRBD1	NA	TRBJ2-2	TRBV5-1	CASSWGTVGAGELFF	TGCGCCAGCAGCTGGGGGACAGTAGGTGCCGGGGAGCTGTTTTTT
TRBD1	NA	TRBJ1-2	TRBV5-4	CASSLAGRGDYGYTF	TGTGCCAGCAGCTTGGCCGGCAGGGGGGACTATGGCTACACCTTC
NA	once	TRBJ1-2	TRBV6-5	CASRSQGFYGYTF	TGTGCCAGCAGGTCCCAGGGGTTCTATGGCTACACCTTC
TRBD1	NA	TRBJ1-5	TRBV12-3/TRBV12-4	CASSWDRDQPQHF	TGTGCCAGCAGTTGGGACAGGGATCAGCCCCAGCATTTT
TRBD1	NA	TRBJ1-1	TRBV29-1	CSGQGQGDTEAFF	TGCAGCGGCCAGGGACAGGGTGACACTGAAGCTTTCTTT
NA	NA	TRBJ1-3	TRBV10-3	CATQATGNTIYF	TGTGCCACGCAGGCAACTGGAAACACCATATATTTT
NA	NA	TRBJ1-4	TRBV12-2	CASRQRHYVDEKLFF	TGTGCAAGTCGCCAAAGACATTACGTGGATGAAAAACTGTTTTTT
TRBD2	NA	TRBJ2-5	TRBV2	CASSGGSGRNEETQYF	TGTGCCAGCAGTGGGGGTAGCGGGAGGAACGAAGAGACCCAGTACTTC
NA	NA	TRBJ2-1	TRBV25-1	CASSDETGRGNEQFF	TGTGCCAGCAGTGATGAGACAGGAAGGGGCAATGAGCAGTTCTTC
NA	NA	TRBJ2-1	TRBV5-1	CASSLIQNNEQFF	TGCGCCAGCAGCTTGATTCAGAACAATGAGCAGTTCTTC
NA	NA	TRBJ2-1	TRBV24-1	CATSDFTDTGSHEQFF	TGTGCCACCAGTGATTTCACGGACACCGGATCCCATGAGCAGTTCTTC
NA	NA	TRBJ2-4	TRBV9	CASSVYGTPKAKNIQYF	TGTGCCAGCAGCGTATACGGGACACCTAAAGCCAAAAACATTCAGTACTTC
TRBD2	NA	TRBJ2-3	TRBV27	CASSRGLAGHTDTQYF	TGTGCCAGCAGTAGGGGACTAGCGGGACACACAGATACGCAGTATTTT
NA	NA	TRBJ1-1	TRBV21-1	CASNHGGLNTEAFF	TGTGCCAGCAACCACGGGGGATTGAACACTGAAGCTTTCTTT
TRBD1	NA	TRBJ1-1	TRBV19	CASRTGQGTAEAFF	TGTGCCAGTAGAACCGGACAGGGAACCGCTGAAGCTTTCTTT
TRBD1	NA	TRBJ2-7	TRBV3-1/TRBV3-2	CASSQDSLLGQGKQYF	TGTGCCAGCAGCCAAGACTCCTTGTTAGGACAGGGGAAGCAGTACTTC
NA	few	TRBJ2-1	TRBV5-1	CASSLAGLANNEQFF	TGCGCCAGCAGCTTGGCGGGACTGGCGAATAATGAGCAGTTCTTC
NA	NA	TRBJ2-7	TRBV28	CASSSARRDTYF	TGTGCCAGCAGTTCCGCCCGCAGGGACACGTACTTC